What follows is one TCR beta chain and its context. These data come from a study of early T cells in non-severe SARS-CoV-2 infection. TCRdb called the 5' RACE reads again in MiXCR, with one record for every CDR3 protein. The sample records 25,000 to 30,000 distinct CDR3 sequences, 4% to 5.5% being singletons. The CDR3 contains 14 residues. Germline V gene sequence: CDR1 LNHDA, CDR2 SQIVND (reference sequence). V was pared by 3 bases and J by 4 bases, with 13 bases between. The receptor was derived from an adult who was a healthcare worker with PCR-confirmed SARS-CoV-2 infection or an uninfected control (not recorded which). The sample comprised whole blood. This chain joins TRBV19 and TRBJ2-7; D perhaps matches TRBD1 (6 bases). The CDR3 bases are TGTGCCAGTAGTATCAGGGGCAGAGGATACGAGCAGTACTTC. It codes for CASSIRGRGYEQYF.